A selection of T cell receptor beta chains follows, all from one sample in a study of T cells after yellow fever vaccination. In TCRdb, the 5' RACE reads were re-called with MiXCR into one record per CDR3 protein. The profile covers approximately 510,000 distinct CDR3 sequences, with around a fifth appearing a single time and roughly 16% taken by the ten largest. The material sequenced was PBMCs, taken approximately 22 days after the first yellow fever vaccination. These receptors were taken from a man aged 18 to 29 who received the YFV17D yellow fever vaccine. The CDR3 runs from the conserved cysteine through the conserved F or W. D genes are given only for firm matches. Clone sizes are given selectively: once, few, many, or a class where the clone is expanded.

TRBJ2-5 | TRBV9 | - | few | CASSVVGYLKETQYF | TGTGCCAGCAGCGTAGTCGGCTACCTGAAAGAGACCCAGTACTTC
TRBJ2-5 | TRBV12-3/TRBV12-4 | TRBD1 | many | CASSWGQGVQETQYF | TGTGCCAGCAGTTGGGGACAGGGCGTACAAGAGACCCAGTACTTC
TRBJ2-7 | TRBV5-1 | TRBD1 | - | CASSFPTGIKYEQYF | TGCGCCAGCAGCTTTCCGACAGGGATCAAGTACGAGCAGTACTTC
TRBJ1-1 | TRBV29-1 | - | - | CSVGAKGAFF | TGCAGCGTGGGGGCTAAAGGGGCTTTCTTT
TRBJ2-5 | TRBV4-1 | - | - | CASSQPIDRSKETQYF | TGCGCCAGCAGCCAACCTATAGACAGGTCGAAAGAGACCCAGTACTTC
TRBJ2-3 | TRBV7-6 | - | few | CASSRLGADTQYF | TGTGCCAGCAGCCGACTGGGGGCAGATACGCAGTATTTT
TRBJ1-2 | TRBV5-1 | TRBD1 | few | CASSAGQGGGYTF | TGCGCCAGCAGCGCGGGACAGGGCGGTGGCTACACCTTC
TRBJ2-2 | TRBV10-2 | - | - | CASGTPTGELFF | TGCGCCAGCGGAACGCCCACCGGGGAGCTGTTTTTT
TRBJ1-5 | TRBV6-1 | TRBD1 | few | CASSWDRSNQPQHF | TGTGCCAGCAGCTGGGACAGGAGCAATCAGCCCCAGCATTTT
TRBJ2-7 | TRBV6-5 | - | - | CASRDWNYEQYF | TGTGCCAGCCGGGACTGGAACTACGAGCAGTACTTC
TRBJ2-7 | TRBV14 | TRBD2 | few | CASSPGGRQQYF | TGTGCCAGCAGCCCGGGCGGGAGGCAGCAGTACTTC
TRBJ1-5 | TRBV19 | TRBD1 | - | CASSMGQGWQPQHF | TGTGCCAGTAGTATGGGACAGGGCTGGCAGCCCCAGCATTTT
TRBJ1-4 | TRBV15 | - | - | CATSRLGGEKLFF | TGTGCCACCAGCAGGCTAGGAGGCGAAAAACTGTTTTTT
TRBJ2-3 | TRBV6-5 | - | many | CASSYWTDTDTQYF | TGTGCCAGCAGTTACTGGACAGACACAGATACGCAGTATTTT